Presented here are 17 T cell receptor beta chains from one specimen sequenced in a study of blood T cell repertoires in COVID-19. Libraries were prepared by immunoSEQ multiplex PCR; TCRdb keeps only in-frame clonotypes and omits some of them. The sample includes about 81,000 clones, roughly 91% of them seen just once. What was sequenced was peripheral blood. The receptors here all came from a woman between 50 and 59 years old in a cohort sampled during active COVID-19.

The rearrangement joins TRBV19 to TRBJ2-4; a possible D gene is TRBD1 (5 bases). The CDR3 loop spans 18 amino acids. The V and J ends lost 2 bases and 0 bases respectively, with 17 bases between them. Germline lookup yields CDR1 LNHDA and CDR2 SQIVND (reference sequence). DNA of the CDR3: TGTGCCAGTAGTATAATGCGAAGACAGAGACTAGCCAAAAACATTCAGTACTTC. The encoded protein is CASSIMRRQRLAKNIQYF. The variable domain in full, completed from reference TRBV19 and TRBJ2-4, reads DGGITQSPKYLFRKEGQNVTLSCEQNLNHDAMYWYRQDPGQGLRLIYYSQIVNDFQKGDIAEGYSVSREKKESFPLTVTSAQKNPTAFYLCASSIMRRQRLAKNIQYFGAGTRLSVL.

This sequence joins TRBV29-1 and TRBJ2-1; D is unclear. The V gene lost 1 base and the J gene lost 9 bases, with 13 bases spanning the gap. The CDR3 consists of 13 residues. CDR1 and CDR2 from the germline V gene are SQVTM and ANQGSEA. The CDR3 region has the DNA TGCAGCGTTGAAGGCCCCGCCGGTCCTGAGCAGTTCTTC. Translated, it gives CSVEGPAGPEQFF.

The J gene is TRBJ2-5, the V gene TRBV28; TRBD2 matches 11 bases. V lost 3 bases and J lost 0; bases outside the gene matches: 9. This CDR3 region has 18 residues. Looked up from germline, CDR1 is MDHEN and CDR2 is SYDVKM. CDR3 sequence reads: CASSFWVGTSGNQETQYF. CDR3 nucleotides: TGTGCCAGCAGTTTCTGGGTAGGGACTAGCGGTAACCAAGAGACCCAGTACTTC. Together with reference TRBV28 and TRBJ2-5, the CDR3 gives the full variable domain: DVKVTQSSRYLVKRTGEKVFLECVQDMDHENMFWYRQDPGLGLRLIYFSYDVKMKEKGDIPEGYSVSREKKERFSLILESASTNQTSMYLCASSFWVGTSGNQETQYFGPGTRLLVL.

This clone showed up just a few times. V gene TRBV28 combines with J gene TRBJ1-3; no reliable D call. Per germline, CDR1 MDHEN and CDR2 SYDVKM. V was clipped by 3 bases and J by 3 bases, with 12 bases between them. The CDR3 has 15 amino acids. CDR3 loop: CASSFPGRSGNTIYF. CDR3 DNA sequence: TGTGCCAGCAGTTTTCCCGGGAGGAGTGGAAACACCATATATTTT.

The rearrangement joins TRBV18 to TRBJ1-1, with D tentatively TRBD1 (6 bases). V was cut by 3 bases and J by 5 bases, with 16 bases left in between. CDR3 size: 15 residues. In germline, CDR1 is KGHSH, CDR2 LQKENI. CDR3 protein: CASSPVSRGGTEAFF. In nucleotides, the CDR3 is TGTGCCAGCTCACCGGTTTCGAGAGGGGGTACTGAAGCTTTCTTT.

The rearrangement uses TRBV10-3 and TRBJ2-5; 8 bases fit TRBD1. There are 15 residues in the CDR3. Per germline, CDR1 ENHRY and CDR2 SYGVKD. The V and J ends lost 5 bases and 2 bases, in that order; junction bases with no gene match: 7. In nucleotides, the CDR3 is TGTGCCATCAGTCCTCGGACAGGGCGACAAGAGACCCAGTACTTC. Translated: CAISPRTGRQETQYF.

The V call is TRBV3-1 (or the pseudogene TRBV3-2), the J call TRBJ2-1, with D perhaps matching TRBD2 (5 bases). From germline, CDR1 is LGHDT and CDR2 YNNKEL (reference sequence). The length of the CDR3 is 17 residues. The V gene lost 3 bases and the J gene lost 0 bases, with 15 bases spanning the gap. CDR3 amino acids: CASSQDQLAGSYNEQFF. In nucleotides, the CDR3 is TGTGCCAGCAGCCAGGATCAGCTAGCTGGCTCCTACAATGAGCAGTTCTTC.

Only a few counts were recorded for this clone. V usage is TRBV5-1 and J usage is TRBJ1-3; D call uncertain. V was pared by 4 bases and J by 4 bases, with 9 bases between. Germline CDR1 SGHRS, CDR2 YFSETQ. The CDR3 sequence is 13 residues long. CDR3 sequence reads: CASSPRQGNTIYF. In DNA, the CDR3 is TGCGCCAGCAGCCCCAGGCAAGGAAACACCATATATTTT. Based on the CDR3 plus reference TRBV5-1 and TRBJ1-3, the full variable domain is KAGVTQTPRYLIKTRGQQVTLSCSPISGHRSVSWYQQTPGQGLQFLFEYFSETQRNKGNFPGRFSGRQFSNSRSEMNVSTLELGDSALYLCASSPRQGNTIYFGEGSWLTVV.

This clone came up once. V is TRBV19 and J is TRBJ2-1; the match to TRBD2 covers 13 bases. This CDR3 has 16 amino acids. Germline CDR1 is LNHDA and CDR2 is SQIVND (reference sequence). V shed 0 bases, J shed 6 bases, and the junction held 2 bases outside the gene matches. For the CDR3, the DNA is TGTGCCAGTAGTATAGATGGGACTAGCGGGATCAATGAGCAGTTCTTC. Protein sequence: CASSIDGTSGINEQFF.

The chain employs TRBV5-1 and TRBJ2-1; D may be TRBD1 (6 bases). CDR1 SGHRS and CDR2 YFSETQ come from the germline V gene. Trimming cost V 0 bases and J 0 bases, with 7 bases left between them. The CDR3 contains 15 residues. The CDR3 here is CASSLGTVSYNEQFF. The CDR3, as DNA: TGCGCCAGCAGCTTGGGGACAGTCTCCTACAATGAGCAGTTCTTC.

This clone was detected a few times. CDR3 in amino acids: CASSFRENQPQHF. The CDR3 DNA follows: TGTGCCAGCAGTTTCAGGGAAAATCAGCCCCAGCATTTT. The rearrangement uses TRBV12-3 or TRBV12-4 and TRBJ1-5; D might be TRBD1 (5 bases). The V end lost 3 bases, the J end lost 4 bases, and 7 bases lay between the germline ends. This CDR3 is built from 13 residues.

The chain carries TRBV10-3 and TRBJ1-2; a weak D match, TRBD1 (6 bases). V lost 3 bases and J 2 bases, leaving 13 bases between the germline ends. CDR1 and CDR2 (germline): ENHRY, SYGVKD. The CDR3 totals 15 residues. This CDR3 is CAISDRAGANYGYTF. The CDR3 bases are TGTGCCATCAGTGATCGGGCGGGGGCAAACTATGGCTACACCTTC.

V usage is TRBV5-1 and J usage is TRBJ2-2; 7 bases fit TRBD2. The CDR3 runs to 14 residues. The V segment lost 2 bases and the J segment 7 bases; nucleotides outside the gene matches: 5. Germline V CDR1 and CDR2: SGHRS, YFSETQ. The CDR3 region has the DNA TGCGCCAGCAGCTTCAAACCGGGGGGCGGGGAGCTGTTTTTT. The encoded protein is CASSFKPGGGELFF.

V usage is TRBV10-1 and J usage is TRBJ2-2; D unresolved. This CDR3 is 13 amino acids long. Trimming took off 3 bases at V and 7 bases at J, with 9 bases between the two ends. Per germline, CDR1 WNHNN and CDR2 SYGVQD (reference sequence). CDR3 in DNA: TGCGCCAGCAGTGATCCTAGGATCGGGGAGCTGTTTTTT. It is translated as CASSDPRIGELFF.

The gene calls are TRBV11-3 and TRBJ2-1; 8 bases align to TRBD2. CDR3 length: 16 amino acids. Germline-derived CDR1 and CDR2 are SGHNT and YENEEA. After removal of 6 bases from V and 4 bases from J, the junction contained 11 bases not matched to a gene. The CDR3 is CASRGTGSGTYNEQFF. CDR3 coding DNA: TGTGCCAGCAGGGGGACTGGTAGCGGGACATACAATGAGCAGTTCTTC.

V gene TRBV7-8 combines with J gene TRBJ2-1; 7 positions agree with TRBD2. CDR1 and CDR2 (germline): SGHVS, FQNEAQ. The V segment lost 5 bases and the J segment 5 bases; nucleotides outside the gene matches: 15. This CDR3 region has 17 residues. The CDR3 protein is CASSGLVGLAANNEQFF. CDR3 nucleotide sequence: TGTGCCAGCAGCGGTTTGGTGGGGCTAGCGGCAAACAATGAGCAGTTCTTC.

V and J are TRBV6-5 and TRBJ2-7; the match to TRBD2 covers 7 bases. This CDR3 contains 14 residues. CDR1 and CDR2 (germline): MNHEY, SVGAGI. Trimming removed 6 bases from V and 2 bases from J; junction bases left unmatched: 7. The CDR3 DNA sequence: TGTGCCAGCAGGACCATAGCGGGTCCCTACGAGCAGTACTTC. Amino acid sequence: CASRTIAGPYEQYF.